Listed below are T cell receptor beta chains from one sample, sequenced in a study of T cell repertoires in cytomegalovirus infection. TCRdb ran MiXCR on the reads and lists one entry per CDR3 protein. Here the sample spans some 270,000 distinct CDR3 sequences, 20% to 25% being singletons. Their antigens are not known. Specimen: cultured PBMCs, collected from culture after CMV antigen stimulation. Every receptor here comes from a human donor in good health (CMV status not recorded). Some clones in this sample may be carry-over from other donors' samples. Both conserved end residues are part of each CDR3. Each record gives: CDR3 DNA, CDR3 protein, J gene, V gene, D gene, clone size. A D gene is named only where the DNA matches it firmly. Size is stated for part of the rows, as once, few or many counts, or as a class when the clone is expanded.

TGTGCCAGCCGGCGGCCAGGGGGCACAGATACGCAGTATTTT	CASRRPGGTDTQYF	TRBJ2-3	TRBV6-6	NA	few
TGTGCCAGCAGCCACGGACTCCCCCGGAAGTTCTACGAGCAGTACTTC	CASSHGLPRKFYEQYF	TRBJ2-7	TRBV7-2	NA	many
TGTGCCAGCAGCTTAATGCTAGCGGGAGAGACCCAGTACTTC	CASSLMLAGETQYF	TRBJ2-5	TRBV7-2	TRBD2	NA
TGTGCCAGCAGCTTAACTCCCTTTACAGATACCGGGGAGCTGTTTTTT	CASSLTPFTDTGELFF	TRBJ2-2	TRBV7-3	NA	few
TGTGCCAGCAGCGTAGAAGGAGTGACTAGCGGGAGCACAGATACGCAGTATTTT	CASSVEGVTSGSTDTQYF	TRBJ2-3	TRBV7-9	TRBD2	few
TGTGCCACCAACCGACTAGCGGGGAGCACAGATACGCAGTATTTT	CATNRLAGSTDTQYF	TRBJ2-3	TRBV27	TRBD2	NA
TGTGCCAGCAGCTTGGGGGGGCTACAGGGGGCGGGTGGAAACACCATATATTTT	CASSLGGLQGAGGNTIYF	TRBJ1-3	TRBV7-2	TRBD1	many
TGTGCCAGCAGTTTAAGGGGACTAAAGGGGGTGGAGACCCAGTACTTC	CASSLRGLKGVETQYF	TRBJ2-5	TRBV27	NA	NA
TGTGCCAGCAGCTTAAGTGGGGCCAAAACTAACTATGGCTACACCTTC	CASSLSGAKTNYGYTF	TRBJ1-2	TRBV7-2	NA	many
TGTGCCACCCGAGAGGGGACACAAGGCTACACCTTC	CATREGTQGYTF	TRBJ1-2	TRBV19	NA	NA
TGTGCCAGCCAGAGGGGGGCTGGAAACACCATATATTTT	CASQRGAGNTIYF	TRBJ1-3	TRBV7-3	NA	few
TGTGCCAGCAGCTTGGGGGCGGAGGAAGAGACCCAGTACTTC	CASSLGAEEETQYF	TRBJ2-5	TRBV5-4	NA	NA
TGTGCCAGCAAGGTTTCAGGGGTCTACTCCTACAATGAGCAGTTCTTC	CASKVSGVYSYNEQFF	TRBJ2-1	TRBV5-5	NA	many